The rows below give T cell receptor beta chains drawn from one sample of a study of T cell repertoires in cytomegalovirus infection. TCRdb re-derived calls from the reads in MiXCR, one entry per CDR3 protein. In the table there are about 360,000 distinct CDR3 sequences, approximately 18% of which are singletons. Sequencing used PBMCs. The receptors were sampled from a human donor in good health (CMV status not recorded). Some clones in this sample may be carry-over from other donors' samples. CDR3s include the opening cysteine and the closing phenylalanine or tryptophan. Each record gives: clone size, J gene, D gene, V gene, CDR3 length, CDR3 protein, CDR3 DNA. D genes are given only for firm matches. Size is stated for part of the rows, as once, few or many counts, or as a class when the clone is expanded.

few	TRBJ2-1	TRBD2	TRBV10-3	17	CAIRGELGGGPGFEQFF	TGTGCCATCAGGGGTGAGCTGGGGGGAGGGCCTGGCTTTGAGCAGTTCTTC
few	TRBJ2-7	TRBD2	TRBV19	15	CASKMRSGSLYEQYF	TGTGCCAGTAAAATGCGGAGCGGGAGTTTATACGAGCAGTACTTC
many	TRBJ2-2	TRBD2	TRBV7-2	17	CASSLEARGGVTGELFF	TGTGCCAGCAGCTTAGAGGCGCGGGGGGGCGTCACCGGGGAGCTGTTTTTT
.	TRBJ1-5	.	TRBV12-3/TRBV12-4	16	CASSLGGWGRDQPQHF	TGTGCCAGCAGTTTAGGAGGGTGGGGCAGAGATCAGCCCCAGCATTTT
many	TRBJ1-1	TRBD1	TRBV5-4	14	CASSFDRGYTEAFF	TGTGCCAGCAGTTTCGACAGGGGCTACACTGAAGCTTTCTTT
many	TRBJ1-6	.	TRBV11-2	15	CASSLDRLNNSPLHF	TGTGCCAGCAGCTTAGATCGCCTTAATAATTCACCCCTCCACTTT
.	TRBJ2-5	.	TRBV20-1	15	CSARPTPRSTETQYF	TGCAGTGCTAGACCCACCCCGAGGAGTACGGAGACCCAGTACTTC
many	TRBJ2-5	.	TRBV7-2	14	CASSLRQAGETQYF	TGTGCCAGCAGCTTACGCCAGGCGGGGGAGACCCAGTACTTC
.	TRBJ1-5	.	TRBV28	15	CASSLGRYRAQPQHF	TGTGCCAGCAGTTTAGGGAGGTACAGGGCTCAGCCCCAGCATTTT
.	TRBJ2-1	TRBD2	TRBV2	16	CASSERRLAGAVSDSF	TGTGCCAGCAGTGAAAGGAGACTAGCGGGAGCCGTCTCGGACTCGTTC
.	TRBJ1-2	.	TRBV7-6	13	CASSLLTAYGYTF	TGTGCCAGCAGCTTATTGACAGCATATGGCTACACCTTC
few	TRBJ1-1	.	TRBV24-1	14	CATRKAGMNTEAFF	TGTGCCACCAGGAAGGCGGGGATGAACACTGAAGCTTTCTTT
.	TRBJ2-3	.	TRBV6-5	14	CASRMGYSTDTQYF	TGTGCCAGCAGAATGGGCTACAGCACAGATACGCAGTATTTT
.	TRBJ2-3	.	TRBV5-8	9	CASTPTQYF	TGTGCCAGCACCCCCACGCAGTATTTT
many	TRBJ1-1	.	TRBV12-3/TRBV12-4	12	CASSFSDGVLFF	TGTGCCAGCAGTTTTTCGGACGGTGTGCTTTTCTTT
few	TRBJ1-4	.	TRBV7-2	14	CASSLVGVREKLFF	TGTGCCAGCAGCTTAGTAGGTGTGAGAGAAAAACTGTTTTTT